The clone carrying this T cell receptor (beta chain) was found a few times. Its antigen is unidentified. Authors' processing steps: A papillary thyroid cancer distant-metastasis classifier was built from CDR3 differences across clinicopathological groups. Using MiXCR, TCRdb re-called clones from the PCR reads. V and J calls and clone size were set by TCRdb, not the authors. The sample lists approximately 13,000 clones, 9% to 14% occurring once. The CDR3 length is 16 residues. Deletions cut 5 bases from V and 5 bases from J, with 19 bases between. CDR1 and CDR2 from the germline V gene are LNHNV and YYDKDF (reference sequence). This sample stems from a study of metastatic and nonmetastatic thyroid tumors. Overall study context: Repertoires from blood and tumor or nodule tissue of malignant and benign thyroid patients were compared.

Patients underwent thyroid surgery, and none had received any treatment before it. Findings and limits, study-wide: Versus benign nodules, malignant thyroid tumors reportedly had significantly higher TCR beta diversity, in blood and tumor.

The source of this sequence is a female donor with papillary thyroid cancer or a benign thyroid nodule (not recorded which). Some clones in this sample may be carry-over from other donors' samples. V and J are TRBV15 and TRBJ1-5; D is unclear. Specimen: blood. The DNA for the CDR3 is TGTGCCACCAGCGAGGGAGGCGGAGCGGGTGATCAGCCCCAGCATTTT. This gives the protein CATSEGGGAGDQPQHF.